These T cell receptor beta chains were read from a single sample in a study of CD8 T cells in ankylosing spondylitis. From the 5' RACE reads, TCRdb called clonotypes with MiXCR, one entry per CDR3 protein. The repertoire holds a few hundred thousand distinct CDR3 sequences, with over 15% as singletons. The sample consisted of blood, either unsorted or a sorted T cell fraction (not recorded which). All receptors come from a male donor with ankylosing spondylitis or in good health (not recorded which). CDR3s include the opening cysteine and the closing phenylalanine or tryptophan. The order of the fields is J gene, D gene, clone size, V gene, CDR3 DNA, CDR3 protein. The D gene is left open where the match is weak. Rows may omit the clone size; those that give it use once, few, many or a size class.

j_call: TRBJ1-1; d_call: .; clone_size: many; v_call: TRBV5-1; cdr3_nt: TGCGCCAGCAGCTTACCGGGACGGCTCATGAACACTGAAGCTTTCTTT; cdr3_aa: CASSLPGRLMNTEAFF
j_call: TRBJ2-1; d_call: TRBD1; clone_size: many; v_call: TRBV7-8; cdr3_nt: TGTGCCAGCAGCTTATTAGACAGGGCAGCAAATGAGCAGTTCTTC; cdr3_aa: CASSLLDRAANEQFF
j_call: TRBJ2-7; d_call: TRBD1; clone_size: once; v_call: TRBV23-1; cdr3_nt: TGCGCCAGCAGTCAATATTCCCTTGGACAGGTAGCCTACGAGCAGTACTTC; cdr3_aa: CASSQYSLGQVAYEQYF
j_call: TRBJ2-2; d_call: TRBD2; clone_size: many; v_call: TRBV5-1; cdr3_nt: TGCGCCAGCAGCGAACTAGCGGGAGCTTTTATCGGGGAGCTGTTTTTT; cdr3_aa: CASSELAGAFIGELFF
j_call: TRBJ2-2; d_call: .; clone_size: many; v_call: TRBV29-1; cdr3_nt: TGCAGCGTTGTTGGGTCGGGGACCGGGGAGCTGTTTTTT; cdr3_aa: CSVVGSGTGELFF
j_call: TRBJ1-2; d_call: .; clone_size: few; v_call: TRBV5-1; cdr3_nt: TGCGCCAGCAGCCCTTCGCAGGTGGATGGCTACACCTTC; cdr3_aa: CASSPSQVDGYTF
j_call: TRBJ2-7; d_call: .; clone_size: .; v_call: TRBV12-3/TRBV12-4; cdr3_nt: TGTGCCAGCACTAGCGCTCAAACCTCCTACGAGCAGTACTTC; cdr3_aa: CASTSAQTSYEQYF
j_call: TRBJ2-7; d_call: TRBD2; clone_size: .; v_call: TRBV3-1; cdr3_nt: TGTGCCAGCAGCCAAGTGAAGGGACTAGCAAACGAGCAGTACTTC; cdr3_aa: CASSQVKGLANEQYF
j_call: TRBJ2-5; d_call: TRBD2; clone_size: few; v_call: TRBV12-3/TRBV12-4; cdr3_nt: TGTGCCAGCAGTGCACTAGCGGGAGATGAGACCCAGTACTTC; cdr3_aa: CASSALAGDETQYF
j_call: TRBJ2-2; d_call: TRBD2; clone_size: .; v_call: TRBV27; cdr3_nt: TGTGCCAGCCAGAGCGGGAGCGTGGTCGGGGAGCTGTTTTTT; cdr3_aa: CASQSGSVVGELFF
j_call: TRBJ2-7; d_call: .; clone_size: many; v_call: TRBV12-3/TRBV12-4; cdr3_nt: TGTGCCAGCAGTCCCTCCCGCTACGAGCAGTACTTC; cdr3_aa: CASSPSRYEQYF